Listed below are T cell receptor beta chains from one sample, sequenced in a study of shared clonotypes between healthy human individuals. Data came from immunoSEQ multiplex PCR; TCRdb stores just in-frame clones and leaves some out. The profile shows a few hundred thousand clones, more than 95% of them singletons. Sequencing was done on a sample of naive CD4+ T cells sorted from blood. These receptors all come from a woman aged 25 to 39 in good health. The CDR3 runs from the conserved cysteine through the conserved F or W. The D gene is left open where the match is weak. Size tells how often a clone was seen (once, few, many) or the class of an expanded clone, and some rows leave it out.

>-|TRBD1|TRBJ2-3|TRBV6-5
CASSYRQGGTDTQYF
TGTGCCAGCAGTTACCGTCAGGGGGGCACAGATACGCAGTATTTT
>-|-|TRBJ2-7|TRBV2
CASSERLTDNYEQYF
TGTGCCAGCAGTGAACGGTTAACAGATAATTACGAGCAGTACTTC
>-|TRBD2|TRBJ2-1|TRBV5-1
CASSSAKTSGSSYNEQFF
TGCGCCAGCAGCTCCGCGAAGACTAGCGGGAGCTCCTACAATGAGCAGTTCTTC
>-|TRBD1|TRBJ2-3|TRBV25-1
CASRPASGQGRADTQYF
TGTGCCAGCAGACCGGCCTCGGGACAGGGCCGGGCAGATACGCAGTATTTT
>-|-|TRBJ1-5|TRBV6-1
CASSPQYGQPQHF
TGTGCCAGCAGTCCCCAATACGGTCAGCCCCAGCATTTT
>few|-|TRBJ1-2|TRBV28
CASSPAVSGYTF
TGTGCCAGCAGTCCCGCTGTCTCTGGCTACACCTTC
>-|-|TRBJ2-3|TRBV2
CASRGTGTDTQYF
TGTGCCAGCAGAGGAACAGGGACAGATACGCAGTATTTT
>few|-|TRBJ1-6|TRBV5-1
CASSLAGIAGPLHF
TGCGCCAGCAGCTTGGCAGGGATTGCAGGACCCCTCCACTTT
>-|TRBD1|TRBJ2-3|TRBV2
CASSEQGQGWGDTQYF
TGTGCCAGCAGTGAACAGGGACAGGGGTGGGGAGATACGCAGTATTTT
>-|TRBD2|TRBJ2-7|TRBV15
CATSRGLAGQEQYF
TGTGCCACCAGCAGAGGACTAGCGGGACAGGAGCAGTACTTC
>once|TRBD2|TRBJ2-1|TRBV5-1
CASSKLAGGRSYNEQFF
TGCGCCAGCAGTAAGCTAGCGGGAGGCCGCTCCTACAATGAGCAGTTCTTC
>-|-|TRBJ2-7|TRBV29-1
CSVEAGNYEQYF
TGCAGCGTTGAGGCGGGAAACTACGAGCAGTACTTC
>-|TRBD1|TRBJ2-7|TRBV28
CASSRQGEIYEQYF
TGTGCCAGCAGCCGACAGGGCGAAATCTACGAGCAGTACTTC
>-|-|TRBJ1-1|TRBV12-5
CASGLGVGEAFF
TGTGCTAGTGGTTTGGGGGTGGGTGAAGCTTTCTTT
>-|-|TRBJ2-5|TRBV10-1
CASSAATVNQETQYF
TGCGCCAGCAGTGCTGCGACGGTAAACCAAGAGACCCAGTACTTC
>-|TRBD1|TRBJ2-7|TRBV7-9
CASSEDRVSTYEQYF
TGTGCCAGCAGCGAGGACAGGGTTTCTACCTACGAGCAGTACTTC
>-|-|TRBJ1-5|TRBV28
CASRPANQPQHF
TGTGCCAGCAGACCAGCGAATCAGCCCCAGCATTTT
>-|-|TRBJ2-1|TRBV4-1
CASRGDVSSYNEQFF
TGCGCCAGCAGGGGAGACGTAAGCTCCTACAATGAGCAGTTCTTC
>-|-|TRBJ2-1|TRBV12-5
CASALDSHEQFF
TGTGCTAGTGCCCTCGATAGCCATGAGCAGTTCTTC
>-|-|TRBJ2-1|TRBV5-1
CASSIQGGSYNEQFF
TGCGCCAGCAGCATACAGGGAGGCTCCTACAATGAGCAGTTCTTC
>-|-|TRBJ2-7|TRBV5-1
CASSLYFAGFDYEQYF
TGCGCCAGCAGCTTGTATTTCGCCGGGTTTGACTACGAGCAGTACTTC
>once|-|TRBJ1-2|TRBV5-1
CASSRGGRGYTF
TGCGCCAGCAGCCGGGGCGGGAGAGGCTACACCTTC
>-|-|TRBJ1-2|TRBV9
CASSLTPAAVYGYTF
TGTGCCAGCAGCCTAACCCCGGCAGCTGTCTATGGCTACACCTTC
>-|-|TRBJ2-7|TRBV5-6
CASSSPAAGVGEQYF
TGTGCCAGCAGCTCCCCCGCGGCAGGGGTTGGCGAGCAGTACTTC
>once|-|TRBJ2-7|TRBV28
CASSLDPSSWQSGPYEQYF
TGTGCCAGCAGTTTAGACCCCTCTTCCTGGCAGAGCGGGCCCTACGAGCAGTACTTC
>-|-|TRBJ1-1|TRBV19
CASSIFQQAVNTEAFF
TGTGCCAGTAGTATTTTTCAACAGGCGGTGAACACTGAAGCTTTCTTT